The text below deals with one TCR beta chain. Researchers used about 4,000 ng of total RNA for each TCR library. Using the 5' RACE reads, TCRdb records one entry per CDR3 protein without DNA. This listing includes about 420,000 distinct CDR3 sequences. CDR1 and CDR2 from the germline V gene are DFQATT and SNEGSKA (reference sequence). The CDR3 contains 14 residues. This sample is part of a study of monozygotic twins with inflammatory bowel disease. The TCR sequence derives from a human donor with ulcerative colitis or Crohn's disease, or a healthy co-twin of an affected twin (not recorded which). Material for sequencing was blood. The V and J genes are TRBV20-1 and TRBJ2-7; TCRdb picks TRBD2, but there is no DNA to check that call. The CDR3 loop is CSAVMAGGLWEQYF.